A single T cell receptor (beta chain) is shown here with its context. The sample belongs to a study of human T cells and chemical hapten exposure. Time point here: patch test 1, 2 weeks after DPC sensitization. The treatment was: therapeutic diphenylcyclopropenone sensitization with weekly scalp DPC. TCRdb independently ran MiXCR on the RACE reads; one entry per CDR3 protein. The sample carries some 380,000 distinct CDR3 sequences, approximately 5.1% recorded once. Germline CDR1 and CDR2: LGHDT and YNNKEL (reference sequence). After removal of 4 bases from V and 5 bases from J, the junction contained 11 bases not matched to a gene. CDR3 length: 15 amino acids.

Sequenced here: whole blood, sampled in connection with sensitization to the hapten diphenylcyclopropenone (DPC). V usage is TRBV3-1 and J usage is TRBJ2-7; TRBD1 agrees at 7 bases. The TCR sequence derives from a woman aged 50 to 65 with alopecia areata. Some clones in this sample may be carry-over from other donors' samples. CDR3 amino acids: CASSPGQEIRDEQYF. As DNA, the CDR3 is TGTGCCAGCAGCCCCGGACAGGAGATAAGGGACGAGCAGTACTTC.